The rows below give T cell receptor beta chains drawn from one sample of a study of blood T cells in healthy people across ages. TCRdb used MiXCR to reprocess the 5' RACE reads, holding one entry per CDR3 protein. The data show roughly 1.7 million distinct CDR3 sequences, about 32% seen once. The sequenced material came from blood. The receptors stem from a woman in her thirties in good health. Each CDR3 is given with its conserved first and last residue. Fields, in order: V gene, J gene, CDR3 length, D gene, CDR3 protein. The D gene is left open where the match is weak.

v_call: TRBV20-1; j_call: TRBJ2-7; cdr3_length: 13; d_call: TRBD2; cdr3_aa: CSARGLTAYEQYF
v_call: TRBV7-3; j_call: TRBJ2-7; cdr3_length: 20; d_call: TRBD1; cdr3_aa: CASSPRPGTDKVSHSYEQYF
v_call: TRBV10-3; j_call: TRBJ2-1; cdr3_length: 15; d_call: NA; cdr3_aa: CAIRTPRGEVNEQFF
v_call: TRBV9; j_call: TRBJ2-5; cdr3_length: 15; d_call: NA; cdr3_aa: CASSVGTRFVETQYF
v_call: TRBV25-1; j_call: TRBJ1-6; cdr3_length: 12; d_call: NA; cdr3_aa: CASSGYNSPLHF
v_call: TRBV12-5; j_call: TRBJ2-1; cdr3_length: 16; d_call: TRBD1; cdr3_aa: CASGLVLDRGPNEQFF
v_call: TRBV7-9; j_call: TRBJ2-5; cdr3_length: 15; d_call: NA; cdr3_aa: CASSPGHSVKETQYF
v_call: TRBV10-3; j_call: TRBJ2-3; cdr3_length: 15; d_call: TRBD1; cdr3_aa: CAILFRDRDTDTQYF
v_call: TRBV9; j_call: TRBJ2-3; cdr3_length: 13; d_call: NA; cdr3_aa: CASSVENGDTQYF
v_call: TRBV6-2/TRBV6-3; j_call: TRBJ2-1; cdr3_length: 17; d_call: TRBD2; cdr3_aa: CASSYGAGGYLYNEQFF
v_call: TRBV15; j_call: TRBJ2-7; cdr3_length: 13; d_call: NA; cdr3_aa: CATSRAGLYEQYF
v_call: TRBV28; j_call: TRBJ1-5; cdr3_length: 13; d_call: NA; cdr3_aa: CASINYSNQPQHF
v_call: TRBV5-1; j_call: TRBJ2-7; cdr3_length: 16; d_call: NA; cdr3_aa: CASSLWGREYFYEQYF
v_call: TRBV11-2; j_call: TRBJ1-2; cdr3_length: 16; d_call: NA; cdr3_aa: CASSPIGGERGYGYTF
v_call: TRBV5-1; j_call: TRBJ2-5; cdr3_length: 14; d_call: NA; cdr3_aa: CASSKHLMQETQYF
v_call: TRBV6-1; j_call: TRBJ1-2; cdr3_length: 11; d_call: NA; cdr3_aa: CASSEEYGYTF
v_call: TRBV6-2/TRBV6-3; j_call: NA; cdr3_length: 15; d_call: TRBD1; cdr3_aa: CASSYRTGGLNEQYF
v_call: TRBV5-1; j_call: TRBJ2-1; cdr3_length: 14; d_call: NA; cdr3_aa: CASSRGSGYNEQFF
v_call: TRBV6-2/TRBV6-3; j_call: TRBJ2-3; cdr3_length: 17; d_call: NA; cdr3_aa: CASGRTPVTLGTDTQYF
v_call: TRBV25-1; j_call: TRBJ2-7; cdr3_length: 15; d_call: NA; cdr3_aa: CASSGGTHTQGEQYF
v_call: TRBV20-1; j_call: TRBJ2-5; cdr3_length: 13; d_call: NA; cdr3_aa: CSASRRGGETQYF
v_call: TRBV28; j_call: TRBJ1-5; cdr3_length: 15; d_call: NA; cdr3_aa: CASSFEGDGNQPQHF
v_call: TRBV15; j_call: TRBJ1-4; cdr3_length: 17; d_call: TRBD1; cdr3_aa: CATSRAGTGRKDEKLFF
v_call: TRBV20-1; j_call: TRBJ1-4; cdr3_length: 15; d_call: NA; cdr3_aa: CSASPFQATNEKLFF
v_call: TRBV28; j_call: TRBJ2-2; cdr3_length: 15; d_call: NA; cdr3_aa: CASRTGALGTGELFF
v_call: TRBV20-1; j_call: TRBJ2-1; cdr3_length: 14; d_call: TRBD1; cdr3_aa: CSATGTDSYNEQFF
v_call: TRBV7-9; j_call: TRBJ2-5; cdr3_length: 15; d_call: NA; cdr3_aa: CASTPGTRLRETQYF
v_call: TRBV3-1; j_call: TRBJ2-5; cdr3_length: 16; d_call: NA; cdr3_aa: CASSPWDQGQQETQYF
v_call: TRBV29-1; j_call: TRBJ2-1; cdr3_length: 15; d_call: TRBD1; cdr3_aa: CSVPGQGISYNEQFF
v_call: TRBV12-3/TRBV12-4; j_call: TRBJ1-1; cdr3_length: 14; d_call: NA; cdr3_aa: CASSFSGKGTEAFF
v_call: TRBV14; j_call: TRBJ2-5; cdr3_length: 12; d_call: NA; cdr3_aa: CASSQRGAAQYF
v_call: TRBV4-1; j_call: TRBJ2-5; cdr3_length: 14; d_call: TRBD2; cdr3_aa: CASSQGLAAPDQYF
v_call: TRBV7-3; j_call: TRBJ1-2; cdr3_length: 13; d_call: NA; cdr3_aa: CASSLTGFLGYTF
v_call: TRBV20-1; j_call: TRBJ1-2; cdr3_length: 14; d_call: NA; cdr3_aa: CSASLHSVGYGYTF
v_call: TRBV27; j_call: TRBJ1-5; cdr3_length: 16; d_call: NA; cdr3_aa: CASSSLTGYSNQPQHF
v_call: TRBV29-1; j_call: TRBJ1-1; cdr3_length: 11; d_call: NA; cdr3_aa: CSVGEFSEAFF
v_call: TRBV2; j_call: TRBJ2-7; cdr3_length: 14; d_call: NA; cdr3_aa: CASSEGPRRYEQYF
v_call: TRBV28; j_call: TRBJ2-7; cdr3_length: 16; d_call: TRBD1; cdr3_aa: CASSFLGTGTSYEQYF
v_call: TRBV18; j_call: TRBJ2-7; cdr3_length: 14; d_call: NA; cdr3_aa: CASSPSGPDYEQYF
v_call: TRBV20-1; j_call: TRBJ1-5; cdr3_length: 14; d_call: NA; cdr3_aa: CSAPRGGLNQPQHF
v_call: TRBV7-2; j_call: TRBJ2-5; cdr3_length: 18; d_call: TRBD2; cdr3_aa: CASSWLAGGITGEETQYF
v_call: TRBV20-1; j_call: TRBJ1-6; cdr3_length: 14; d_call: TRBD1; cdr3_aa: CSASRDRMDSPLHF
v_call: TRBV4-1; j_call: TRBJ1-1; cdr3_length: 16; d_call: NA; cdr3_aa: CASSREGGLMNTEAFF
v_call: TRBV4-1; j_call: TRBJ2-3; cdr3_length: 15; d_call: NA; cdr3_aa: CASSQRWPTTDTQYF